The 16 T cell receptor beta chains listed next were all sequenced from one sample in a study of blood T cells in healthy people across ages. PCR was performed a second time for about 6 to 11 cycles using a sample-barcoded 5' primer and a J-beta primer mix. TCRdb re-analysed the 5' RACE reads in MiXCR, keeping a single row per CDR3 protein. This table holds some 860,000 distinct CDR3 sequences, approximately 53% found once. The sample taken for sequencing was blood. The origin of the receptors is a man in his forties or fifties in good health.

The J gene is TRBJ1-1, the V gene TRBV29-1; D is undetermined. The CDR3 has 12 amino acids. Germline V gene sequence: CDR1 SQVTM, CDR2 ANQGSEA. The V end was cut by 4 bases, the J end by 0 bases, with 6 bases between. CDR3 sequence (DNA): TGCAGCGTTGGCAGACTGAACACTGAAGCTTTCTTT. Its translation is CSVGRLNTEAFF.

The chain employs TRBV28 and TRBJ2-7; 9 positions match TRBD1. The junction had 21 bases not matched to a gene; V was cut back by 6 bases and J by 3 bases. Germline lookup yields CDR1 MDHEN and CDR2 SYDVKM. This CDR3 spans 19 amino acids. CDR3 in DNA: TGTGCCAGCAGGGACCGCAACCACCAGCGCCGGGACAGGGTCTACGAGCAGTACTTC. Translation gives CASRDRNHQRRDRVYEQYF.

This clonotype appeared a few times. This chain connects TRBV3-1 to TRBJ2-7; 8 bases are shared with TRBD1. The CDR3 is 15 residues long. CDR1 and CDR2 (germline): LGHDT, YNNKEL (reference sequence). V dropped 3 bases and J dropped 4; count of bases not matched to a gene: 8. The CDR3 sequence: CASSQGQAIRYEQYF. The DNA of the CDR3 is TGTGCCAGCAGCCAGGGACAGGCTATTCGGTACGAGCAGTACTTC.

This clonotype was seen more than once but under ten times. The gene calls are TRBV7-2 and TRBJ2-1; D is unresolved. The V gene's germline CDR1 is SGHTA and CDR2 FQGNSA. The V end lost 2 bases, the J end lost 0 bases, and 8 bases lay between the germline ends. The CDR3 is made up of 15 amino acids. Here the CDR3 DNA reads TGTGCCAGCAGCTTAAGGCTAGACTCCTACAATGAGCAGTTCTTC. Its translation is CASSLRLDSYNEQFF.

Details on this clonotype: A much larger clone lies a single base off, so this may be a read error. Lacking the conserved final phenylalanine or tryptophan, this CDR3 likely reflects a read error. V and J are TRBV7-6 and TRBJ2-5; D is undetermined. CDR1 is SGHVS, CDR2 FNYEAQ, per germline. V was clipped by 2 bases and J by 6 bases, with 10 bases between them. This CDR3 is 13 amino acids long. CDR3 in amino acids: CASSLNSGKTQYL. As DNA, the CDR3 is TGTGCCAGCAGCTTAAACTCCGGAAAGACCCAGTACCTC.

The genes are TRBV20-1 and TRBJ2-7, with D possibly matching TRBD2 (5 bases). Per germline, CDR1 DFQATT and CDR2 SNEGSKA (reference sequence). This CDR3 comprises 14 residues. With 2 bases removed from V and 3 bases from J, the gap between germline ends came to 14 bases. The CDR3 nucleotides read TGCAGTGCTAGACCCACGGGGTTCCTCTACGAGCAGTACTTC. It translates to CSARPTGFLYEQYF.

The chain uses TRBV7-9 and TRBJ2-1; D is possibly TRBD2 (5 bases). CDR1 and CDR2 (germline): SEHNR, FQNEAQ (reference sequence). Trimming took off 1 base at V and 6 bases at J, with 10 bases between the two ends. The CDR3 runs 14 residues. The CDR3 sequence: CASSLDWEFNEQFF. The DNA of the CDR3 is TGTGCCAGCAGCTTAGATTGGGAGTTCAATGAGCAGTTCTTC.

The sample holds one count of this clonotype. The chain couples TRBV20-1 to TRBJ2-7; the D is unclear. This CDR3 is 10 amino acids long. Germline CDR1 is DFQATT and CDR2 is SNEGSKA (reference sequence). V was cut by 3 bases and J by 11 bases, with 11 bases left in between. The CDR3 is CSASKQSEYF. DNA for the CDR3: TGCAGTGCTAGTAAACAATCAGAGTACTTC.

This clonotype was recorded only once. This sequence joins TRBV7-2 and TRBJ2-7; 10 bases map to TRBD2. The V and J ends lost 2 bases and 2 bases, in that order; junction bases with no gene match: 12. CDR1 and CDR2 (germline): SGHTA, FQGNSA. CDR3 length: 18 residues. CDR3: CASSLPRRTGTSAYEQYF. CDR3 in DNA: TGTGCCAGCAGCTTACCTAGGCGGACCGGGACTAGCGCCTACGAGCAGTACTTC.

The chain carries TRBV7-2 and TRBJ1-2; 7 bases align to TRBD1. With 0 bases clipped from V and 0 bases from J, the junction kept 4 bases outside the gene matches. Germline values: CDR1 SGHTA, CDR2 FQGNSA. The CDR3 consists of 16 residues. CDR3 sequence: CASSLAQGGPNYGYTF. The CDR3 DNA reads TGTGCCAGCAGCTTAGCGCAGGGGGGCCCTAACTATGGCTACACCTTC.

The chain recombines TRBV7-9 with TRBJ2-5; 12 bases are a match to TRBD2. This CDR3 is 19 amino acids long. V dropped 2 bases and J dropped 11; count of bases not matched to a gene: 21. CDR1 and CDR2 (germline): SEHNR, FQNEAQ (reference sequence). CDR3 in DNA: TGTGCCAGCAGCTTAATATCGCTTCTAGCGGGGGGGAGCGACAATGAGCAGTACTTC. Translated, it gives CASSLISLLAGGSDNEQYF.

The rearrangement uses TRBV12-3 or TRBV12-4 and TRBJ1-6, with D maybe TRBD1 (6 bases). This CDR3 is 15 amino acids long. Trimming left V 7 bases short and J 11 bases short, with 21 bases between. CDR3 DNA: TGTGCCAGCACCTGGGGGGGGCCGAGTCGTGCACCCCTCCACTTT. Protein product: CASTWGGPSRAPLHF.

This clonotype was detected only a few times. This rearrangement joins TRBV27 to TRBJ1-2; TRBD1 matches at 9 bases. Per germline, CDR1 MNHEY and CDR2 SMNVEV (reference sequence). J was trimmed by 4 bases and V by 5 bases; bases with no gene match: 5. The CDR3 runs 14 residues. The CDR3 sequence is CASSRPGQGYGYTF. The CDR3 nucleotides read TGTGCCAGCAGTCGACCGGGACAGGGCTATGGCTACACCTTC.

This clonotype has just a few counts. The CDR3 loop reads CASRTAGAGFTDTQYF. The DNA for the CDR3 is TGTGCCAGCAGGACCGCGGGAGCGGGGTTCACAGATACGCAGTATTTT. This chain uses TRBV6-5 with TRBJ2-3, with TRBD2 matching over 7 bases. The CDR3 has 16 amino acids. The V segment lost 6 bases and the J segment 2 bases; nucleotides outside the gene matches: 11. Germline V lookup: CDR1 MNHEY, CDR2 SVGAGI.

This clonotype has a single count. The chain links TRBV28 to TRBJ2-6; tentative D call: TRBD2 (5 bases). Germline CDR1 MDHEN, CDR2 SYDVKM. V lost 2 bases to trimming and J lost 1 base, with 9 bases between them. The CDR3 spans 16 residues. The CDR3 region is CASSLAPGSGANVLTF. The CDR3, as DNA: TGTGCCAGCAGTTTAGCACCGGGGTCTGGGGCCAACGTCCTGACTTTC.

The chain has TRBV6-5 and TRBJ2-1, with TRBD2 matching 8 bases. From germline, CDR1 is MNHEY and CDR2 SVGAGI. CDR3 length: 17 amino acids. V dropped 4 bases and J dropped 1; count of bases not matched to a gene: 9. CDR3 sequence (DNA): TGTGCCAGCAGTTCAACCCGCGGGGGGCGGTCCTACAATGAGCAGTTCTTC. Protein: CASSSTRGGRSYNEQFF.